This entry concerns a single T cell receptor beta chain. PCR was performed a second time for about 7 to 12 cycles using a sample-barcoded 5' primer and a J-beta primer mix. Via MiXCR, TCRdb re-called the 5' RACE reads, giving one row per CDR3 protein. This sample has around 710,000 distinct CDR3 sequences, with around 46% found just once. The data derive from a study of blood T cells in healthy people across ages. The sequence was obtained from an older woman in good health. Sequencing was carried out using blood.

Here the CDR3 DNA reads TGTGCCAGCAGTTTTCGGAACCTCCGGGGAACGCAGTATTTT. It encodes CASSFRNLRGTQYF. The chain combines TRBV6-5 with TRBJ2-3; D possibly corresponds to TRBD2 (5 bases). The CDR3 totals 14 residues. Deletions cut 4 bases from V and 9 bases from J, with 17 bases between. CDR1 is MNHEY, CDR2 SVGAGI, per germline.